These 28 T cell receptor beta chains came from one sample sequenced in a study of T-cell reconstitution after alpha-beta-depleted transplantation in children. Using unique molecular identifiers, the investigators prepared the TCRbeta library. TCRdb reprocessed the PCR reads via MiXCR and lists one record per CDR3 protein. This table holds about 120,000 distinct CDR3 sequences, around 23% found once. The sample consisted of PBMCs, mostly from graft donor cells, taken 180 days after TCRalphabeta/CD19-depleted stem cell transplant. The receptors originated from a male patient under 10 years old who had a stem cell transplant for chronic granulomatous disease, so the T cells may come from the graft donor.

Only a few counts were recorded for this clonotype. This chain joins TRBV12-3 or TRBV12-4 and TRBJ1-2; the match to TRBD1 covers 8 bases. Germline trimming cut 7 bases from V and 8 bases from J; bases unmatched to any gene: 12. This CDR3 comprises 14 residues. CDR3 protein: CASKRDRGLNGYTF. The CDR3 DNA sequence: TGTGCCAGCAAAAGAGACAGGGGTTTGAACGGCTACACCTTC.

The genes are TRBV4-3 and TRBJ2-3; D may be TRBD2 (7 bases). With 3 bases removed from V and 1 base from J, the gap between germline ends came to 17 bases. The germline V gene has CDR1 LGHNA and CDR2 YSLEER. This CDR3 has 17 residues. The CDR3 coding sequence is TGCGCCAGCAGCCATGCAAGGGGGGGGGTGGGCACAGATACGCAGTATTTT. Translated, it gives CASSHARGGVGTDTQYF.

This clonotype has only a few counts. The chain couples TRBV27 to TRBJ2-7, with 8 bases matching TRBD1. The CDR3 covers 14 residues. Germline V gene sequence: CDR1 MNHEY, CDR2 SMNVEV (reference sequence). With 6 bases clipped from V and 3 bases from J, the junction kept 7 bases outside the gene matches. CDR3 protein: CASSLGQGVYEQYF. CDR3 in DNA: TGTGCCAGCAGCCTCGGACAGGGAGTCTACGAGCAGTACTTC.

This clonotype was observed a handful of times. The chain uses TRBV29-1 and TRBJ2-7; no clear D. V was trimmed by 0 bases and J by 2 bases, leaving 8 bases between them. This CDR3 contains 13 residues. The germline V gene has CDR1 SQVTM and CDR2 ANQGSEA. The CDR3 is CSVEDSETYEQYF. As DNA, the CDR3 is TGCAGCGTTGAAGATTCGGAAACCTACGAGCAGTACTTC.

The DNA for the CDR3 is TGTGCCAGCAGTTTGGGGTGGGGAGGGGCGAATGACATTCAGTACTTC. Translating it yields CASSLGWGGANDIQYF. The chain recombines TRBV27 with TRBJ2-4, with 7 bases that match TRBD2. With V trimmed by 3 bases and J by 8 bases, 13 bases remained unmatched. This CDR3 is 16 amino acids long. Germline V gene data show CDR1 as MNHEY and CDR2 as SMNVEV (reference sequence).

Here the CDR3 reads CSVERGDSYNTGELFF. As DNA, the CDR3 is TGCAGCGTTGAAAGGGGGGACAGCTACAACACCGGGGAGCTGTTTTTT. V gene TRBV29-1 combines with J gene TRBJ2-2, with D possibly being TRBD1 (7 bases). The V end lost 2 bases, the J end lost 2 bases, and 15 bases lay between the germline ends. This CDR3 has 16 residues. Germline V CDR1 and CDR2: SQVTM, ANQGSEA.

V and J are TRBV12-3 or TRBV12-4 and TRBJ2-5; D is unclear. Deletions cut 9 bases from V and 4 bases from J, with 15 bases between. The CDR3 covers 13 residues. The CDR3 DNA sequence: TGTGCCAGTCGCATGGAAGGTGGAGAGACCCAGTACTTC. Translated, it gives CASRMEGGETQYF.

The chain couples TRBV6-2 or TRBV6-3 to TRBJ1-1, with 8 bases identical to TRBD1. Germline V gene data show CDR1 as MNHEY and CDR2 as SVGEGT. There are 13 residues in the CDR3. V dropped 6 bases and J dropped 4; count of bases not matched to a gene: 4. CDR3 residues: CASRTGEVTEAFF. In nucleotides, the CDR3 is TGTGCCAGCAGGACAGGGGAGGTCACTGAAGCTTTCTTT.

The chain couples TRBV12-3 or TRBV12-4 to TRBJ2-5; TRBD1 aligns across 9 bases. The junction had 4 bases not matched to a gene; V was cut back by 1 base and J by 4 bases. CDR3 length: 15 amino acids. The CDR3 is CASSLGTGALETQYF. In DNA, the CDR3 is TGTGCCAGCAGTTTAGGGACAGGGGCCTTAGAGACCCAGTACTTC.

This clonotype has a count of ten or more. This chain uses TRBV20-1 with TRBJ2-7, with a tentative D call TRBD1 (5 bases). Deletions cut 6 bases from V and 3 bases from J, with 18 bases between. This CDR3 region has 14 residues. Germline V lookup: CDR1 DFQATT, CDR2 SNEGSKA (reference sequence). CDR3 residues: CSATKTEKGYEQYF. Here the CDR3 DNA reads TGCAGTGCGACAAAGACAGAAAAGGGCTACGAGCAGTACTTC.

The J gene is TRBJ2-1, the V gene TRBV2; the match to TRBD2 covers 16 bases. The germline CDR1 and CDR2 sequences are SNHLY and FYNNEI. The CDR3 runs 19 residues. CDR3 loop: CTISLSRGLAGGPYNEQFF. In DNA form, the CDR3 reads TGTACCATCAGTTTATCGCGGGGACTAGCGGGAGGGCCCTACAATGAGCAGTTCTTC.

This clonotype was counted at least ten times. The chain joins TRBV25-1 to TRBJ2-3; 8 bases agree with TRBD2. The CDR3 is 15 amino acids. Trimming removed 8 bases from V and 0 bases from J; junction bases left unmatched: 7. Germline CDR1 reads MGHDK; CDR2 reads SYGVNS. The CDR3 loop reads CASSTGGRSTDTQYF. The DNA for the CDR3 is TGTGCCAGCTCCACGGGAGGGAGGAGCACAGATACGCAGTATTTT.

This clonotype was observed many times. The V gene is TRBV11-2, the J gene TRBJ2-3; D is tentatively TRBD1 or TRBD2 (5 bases each). The germline CDR1 and CDR2 sequences are SGHAT and FQNNGV. The CDR3 consists of 14 residues. V was clipped by 6 bases and J by 5 bases, with 15 bases between them. DNA for the CDR3: TGTGCCAGCAGTCAACTGGGGGTCAAAGATACGCAGTATTTT. It specifies CASSQLGVKDTQYF.

This clonotype was counted many times. The CDR3: CATSASPGLEADEQFF. In DNA form, the CDR3 reads TGTGCCACCAGTGCTTCTCCGGGACTGGAAGCCGATGAGCAGTTCTTC. The V gene is TRBV15, the J gene TRBJ2-1; the D gene is possibly TRBD2 (6 bases). V lost 6 bases and J lost 8, with 23 bases in between. CDR3 length: 16 residues. CDR1 is LNHNV, CDR2 YYDKDF, per germline (reference sequence). The full variable domain, in which reference TRBV15 and TRBJ2-1 provide the parts outside the CDR3, is DAMVIQNPRYQVTQFGKPVTLSCSQTLNHNVMYWYQQKSSQAPKLLFHYYDKDFNNEADTPDNFQSRRPNTSFCFLDIRSPGLGDTAMYLCATSASPGLEADEQFFGPGTRLTVL.

The rearrangement joins TRBV12-3 or TRBV12-4 to TRBJ1-2; D may be TRBD1 (6 bases). V was shortened by 7 bases and J by 0 bases, with 12 bases between the two germline ends. The CDR3 is 14 residues long. This CDR3 reads CASTDGQPNYGYTF. The CDR3, as DNA: TGTGCCAGCACCGACGGACAGCCTAACTATGGCTACACCTTC.

This clonotype was detected ten times or more. This chain joins TRBV7-8 and TRBJ2-7; possible D gene TRBD2, 6 bases. Germline loops: CDR1 SGHVS, CDR2 FQNEAQ. The CDR3 is made up of 13 amino acids. Trimming took off 4 bases at V and 0 bases at J, with 7 bases between the two ends. DNA for the CDR3: TGTGCCAGCAGCTATAGCGGCTCCTACGAGCAGTACTTC. Its protein is CASSYSGSYEQYF.

The table lists this clonotype with a few counts. The chain has TRBV20-1 and TRBJ2-2; D may match TRBD1 or TRBD2 (5 bases each). This CDR3 contains 15 residues. V was pared by 2 bases and J by 4 bases, with 14 bases between. CDR1 and CDR2 (germline): DFQATT, SNEGSKA (reference sequence). Here the CDR3 DNA reads TGCAGTGCTAGAAGACTCAGAGGGACCACCGGGGAGCTGTTTTTT. Its translation is CSARRLRGTTGELFF.

The J gene is TRBJ1-1, the V gene TRBV7-8, with a weak D call TRBD1 (6 bases). Germline values: CDR1 SGHVS, CDR2 FQNEAQ. This CDR3 spans 14 amino acids. Between the trimmed V and J ends, which lost 1 base and 5 bases, there was a span of 11 bases. The chain's CDR3 is CASSLDPRGTEAFF. DNA of the CDR3: TGTGCCAGCAGCTTAGATCCGAGGGGGACTGAAGCTTTCTTT.

The V call is TRBV28, the J call TRBJ2-7; a weak D match, TRBD2 (6 bases). Per the germline V gene, CDR1 is MDHEN and CDR2 is SYDVKM. This CDR3 has 14 residues. Trimming took 6 bases from V and 2 from J, leaving 14 bases between them. The CDR3 region has the DNA TGTGCCAGCAGGTTGCGGGATAGTACCTACGAGCAGTACTTC. It yields the protein CASRLRDSTYEQYF. The whole variable domain, remainder taken from reference TRBV28 and TRBJ2-7, is DVKVTQSSRYLVKRTGEKVFLECVQDMDHENMFWYRQDPGLGLRLIYFSYDVKMKEKGDIPEGYSVSREKKERFSLILESASTNQTSMYLCASRLRDSTYEQYFGPGTRLTVT.

This clonotype was seen only a few times. This chain links TRBV12-3 or TRBV12-4 with TRBJ2-3; D is possibly TRBD1 (6 bases). Trimming shortened V by 8 bases and J by 2 bases, and 11 bases separated the two germline ends. The CDR3 has 13 residues. The CDR3 coding sequence is TGTGCCAGCGGGGGACACTTCACAGATACGCAGTATTTT. This sequence encodes CASGGHFTDTQYF.

This rearrangement joins TRBV30 to TRBJ1-2; the D is unclear. Germline V gene data show CDR1 as GTSNPN and CDR2 as SVGIG (reference sequence). There are 11 residues in the CDR3. With 0 bases removed from V and 8 bases from J, the gap between germline ends came to 7 bases. CDR3 DNA sequence: TGTGCCTGGAGTGTGGCGGGAGGCTACACCTTC. It is translated as CAWSVAGGYTF. The whole variable domain, remainder taken from reference TRBV30 and TRBJ1-2, is SQTIHQWPATLVQPVGSPLSLECTVEGTSNPNLYWYRQAAGRGLQLLFYSVGIGQISSEVPQNLSASRPQDRQFILSSKKLLLSDSGFYLCAWSVAGGYTFGSGTRLTVV.

The chain joins TRBV28 to TRBJ1-5; the D gene is possibly TRBD1 (6 bases). From germline, CDR1 is MDHEN and CDR2 SYDVKM. The CDR3 runs to 17 residues. Between the trimmed V and J ends, which lost 4 bases and 2 bases, there was a span of 18 bases. In DNA form, the CDR3 reads TGTGCCAGCAGTTATAGGGGGGGGGCGGACCGCAATCAGCCCCAGCATTTT. Amino acid sequence: CASSYRGGADRNQPQHF.

CDR3 in DNA: TGCGCCAGCAGCTACCGGGACGACCATGGCTACACCTTC. Residues: CASSYRDDHGYTF. The J gene is TRBJ1-2, the V gene TRBV5-1, with a possible D match to TRBD1 (5 bases). CDR3 length: 13 amino acids. Germline CDR1 reads SGHRS; CDR2 reads YFSETQ. Trimming took off 3 bases at V and 6 bases at J, with 12 bases between the two ends.

The chain is built from TRBV5-1 and TRBJ2-5, with 12 nucleotides matching TRBD2. CDR3 length: 20 residues. Germline CDR1 reads SGHRS; CDR2 reads YFSETQ. Trimming took 4 bases from V and 1 from J; bases not matched to a gene: 17. The CDR3 region has the DNA TGCGCCAGCAGCATACCAAGGACTAGCGGGACAGAAACCTTCCAAGAGACCCAGTACTTC. Protein sequence: CASSIPRTSGTETFQETQYF.

V and J are TRBV5-6 and TRBJ1-2, with D uncertain. The CDR3 runs 15 residues. The germline gives CDR1 SGHDT, CDR2 YYEEEE. Deletions cut 6 bases from V and 2 bases from J, with 17 bases between. The DNA of the CDR3 is TGTGCCAGCAAGGGCGCGGGAAGACGGAACTATGGCTACACCTTC. Translating gives CASKGAGRRNYGYTF.

This clonotype appeared a single time. The gene calls are TRBV18 and TRBJ2-5, with unresolved D. CDR1 and CDR2 from the germline V gene are KGHSH and LQKENI. V lost 3 bases to trimming and J lost 4 bases, with 6 bases between them. CDR3 length equals 12 residues. DNA of the CDR3: TGTGCCAGCTCACCGGTGTCAGAGACCCAGTACTTC. It encodes CASSPVSETQYF.

The J gene is TRBJ2-1, the V gene TRBV12-3 or TRBV12-4; 8 positions agree with TRBD2. The CDR3 contains 15 residues. After removal of 6 bases from V and 3 bases from J, the junction contained 7 bases not matched to a gene. CDR3 bases: TGTGCCAGCAGGTCCGGGACTAGTTTCTACAATGAGCAGTTCTTC. Translated, it gives CASRSGTSFYNEQFF.

This clonotype was seen a few times. The chain has TRBV20-1 and TRBJ2-7, with D possibly matching TRBD1 (6 bases). V lost 2 bases and J lost 7, with 21 bases in between. This CDR3 contains 15 residues. Germline-derived CDR1 and CDR2 are DFQATT and SNEGSKA (reference sequence). The CDR3 nucleotides are TGCAGTGCTAGAAACCGGGACAAGCAATGGGGAGAGCAGTACTTC. It encodes CSARNRDKQWGEQYF.